This TCR beta chain was profiled in a study of blood T cell repertoires in COVID-19. Clones were sequenced by immunoSEQ multiplex PCR, and TCRdb holds only the in-frame ones, with some missing. The sample carries about 240,000 clones, around 85% recorded once. Trimming removed 5 bases at V and 4 bases at J, with 15 bases between. CDR3 size: 15 residues. Germline lookup yields CDR1 MNHEY and CDR2 SMNVEV (reference sequence). The chain recombines TRBV27 with TRBJ2-1; the D gene is possibly TRBD1 (6 bases). The clonotype was recovered from a man aged 50 to 60 with COVID-19, enrolled during active disease. What was sequenced was peripheral blood. As DNA, the CDR3 is TGTGCCAGCAGTAGGGGGACCAGATCATACAATGAGCAGTTCTTC. Protein sequence: CASSRGTRSYNEQFF.